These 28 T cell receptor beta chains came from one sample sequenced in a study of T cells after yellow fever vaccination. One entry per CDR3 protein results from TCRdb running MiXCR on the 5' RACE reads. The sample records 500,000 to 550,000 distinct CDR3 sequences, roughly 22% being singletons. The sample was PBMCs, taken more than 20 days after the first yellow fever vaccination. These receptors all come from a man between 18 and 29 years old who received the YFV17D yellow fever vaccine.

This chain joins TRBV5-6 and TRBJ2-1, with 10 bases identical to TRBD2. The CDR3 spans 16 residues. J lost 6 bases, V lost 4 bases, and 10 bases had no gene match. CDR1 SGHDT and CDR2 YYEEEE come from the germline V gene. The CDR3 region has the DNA TGTGCCAGCAGCCTGCTGACTAGCGGGTTGCTCAATGAGCAGTTCTTC. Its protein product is CASSLLTSGLLNEQFF.

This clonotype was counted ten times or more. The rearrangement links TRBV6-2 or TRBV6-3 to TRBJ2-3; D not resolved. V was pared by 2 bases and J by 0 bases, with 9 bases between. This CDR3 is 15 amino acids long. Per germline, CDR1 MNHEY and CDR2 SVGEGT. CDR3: CASSYIQSSTDTQYF. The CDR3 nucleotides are TGTGCCAGCAGTTACATACAGTCCAGCACAGATACGCAGTATTTT.

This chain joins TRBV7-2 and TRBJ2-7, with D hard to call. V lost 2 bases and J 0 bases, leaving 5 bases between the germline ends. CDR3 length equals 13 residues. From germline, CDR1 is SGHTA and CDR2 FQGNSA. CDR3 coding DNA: TGTGCCAGCAGCTTACAGCCCTCCTACGAGCAGTACTTC. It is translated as CASSLQPSYEQYF.

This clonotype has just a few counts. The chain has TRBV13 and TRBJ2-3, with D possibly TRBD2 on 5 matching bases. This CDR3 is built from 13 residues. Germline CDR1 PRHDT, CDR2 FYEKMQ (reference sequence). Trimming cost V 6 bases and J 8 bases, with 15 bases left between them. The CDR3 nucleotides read TGTGCCAGCAGTCCCCCTACCGAGGGTACGCAGTATTTT. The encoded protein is CASSPPTEGTQYF.

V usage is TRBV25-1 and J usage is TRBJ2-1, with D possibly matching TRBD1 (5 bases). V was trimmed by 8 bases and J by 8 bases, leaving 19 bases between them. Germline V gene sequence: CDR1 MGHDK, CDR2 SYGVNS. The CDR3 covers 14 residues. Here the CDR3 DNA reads TGTGCCAGCGGTAGTAGGGGTCAGGGTGATGAGCAGTTCTTC. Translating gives CASGSRGQGDEQFF. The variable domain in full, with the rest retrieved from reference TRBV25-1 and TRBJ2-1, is EADIYQTPRYLVIGTGKKITLECSQTMGHDKMYWYQQDPGMELHLIHYSYGVNSTEKGDLSSESTVSRIRTEHFPLTLESARPSHTSQYLCASGSRGQGDEQFFGPGTRLTVL.

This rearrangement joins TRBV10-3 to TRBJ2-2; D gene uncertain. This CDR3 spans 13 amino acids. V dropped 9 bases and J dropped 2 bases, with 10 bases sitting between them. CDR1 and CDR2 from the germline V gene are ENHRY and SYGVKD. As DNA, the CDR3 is TGTGCCATTCTACCGAGTAACACCGGGGAGCTGTTTTTT. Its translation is CAILPSNTGELFF.

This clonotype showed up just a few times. CDR3 sequence reads: CASSQGDRRSYNEQFF. CDR3 coding DNA: TGCGCCAGCAGCCAAGGGGACCGCCGAAGTTACAATGAGCAGTTCTTC. This chain connects TRBV4-1 to TRBJ2-1; D may correspond to TRBD1 or TRBD2 (5 bases each). The CDR3 totals 16 residues. CDR1 and CDR2 from the germline V gene are MGHRA and YSYEKL. V was shortened by 1 base and J by 4 bases, with 14 bases between the two germline ends.

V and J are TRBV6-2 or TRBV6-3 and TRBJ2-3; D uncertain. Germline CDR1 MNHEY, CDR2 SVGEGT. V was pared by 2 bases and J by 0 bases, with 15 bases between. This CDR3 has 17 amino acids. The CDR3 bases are TGTGCCAGCAGTTACCACCGGTTCGGCTACAGCACAGATACGCAGTATTTT. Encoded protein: CASSYHRFGYSTDTQYF.

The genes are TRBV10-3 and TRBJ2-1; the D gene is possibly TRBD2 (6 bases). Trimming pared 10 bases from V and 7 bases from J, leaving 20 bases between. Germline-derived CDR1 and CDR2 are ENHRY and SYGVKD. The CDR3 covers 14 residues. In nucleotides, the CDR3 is TGTGCCACCCGCCCCACGGGAGCTGAGAATGAGCAGTTCTTC. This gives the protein CATRPTGAENEQFF.

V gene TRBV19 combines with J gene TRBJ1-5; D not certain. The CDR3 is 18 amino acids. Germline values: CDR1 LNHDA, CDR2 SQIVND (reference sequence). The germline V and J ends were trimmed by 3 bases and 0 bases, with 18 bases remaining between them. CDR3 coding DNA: TGTGCCAGTAGTATTAGGGAGGTGGGTGGATATAGCAATCAGCCCCAGCATTTT. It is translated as CASSIREVGGYSNQPQHF.

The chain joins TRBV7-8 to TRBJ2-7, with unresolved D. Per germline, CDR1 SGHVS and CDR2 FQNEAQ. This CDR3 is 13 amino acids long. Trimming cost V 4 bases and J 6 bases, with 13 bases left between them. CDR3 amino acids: CASSWIAPGEQYF. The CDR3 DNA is TGTGCCAGCAGCTGGATAGCTCCCGGCGAGCAGTACTTC. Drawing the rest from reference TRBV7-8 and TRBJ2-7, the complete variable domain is GAGVSQSPRYKVAKRGQDVALRCDPISGHVSLFWYQQALGQGPEFLTYFQNEAQLDKSGLPSDRFFAERPEGSVSTLKIQRTQQEDSAVYLCASSWIAPGEQYFGPGTRLTVT.

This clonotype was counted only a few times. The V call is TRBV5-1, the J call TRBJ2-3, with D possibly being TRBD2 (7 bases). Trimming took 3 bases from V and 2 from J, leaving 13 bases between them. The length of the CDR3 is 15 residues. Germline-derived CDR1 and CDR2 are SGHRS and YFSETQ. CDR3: CASSSRGRDTDTQYF. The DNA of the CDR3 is TGCGCCAGCAGCTCGAGGGGGAGGGACACAGATACGCAGTATTTT.

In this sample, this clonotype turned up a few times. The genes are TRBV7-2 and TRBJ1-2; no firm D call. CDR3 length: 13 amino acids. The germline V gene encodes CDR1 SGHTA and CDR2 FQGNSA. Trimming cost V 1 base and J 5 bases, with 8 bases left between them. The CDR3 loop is CASSLGSEYGYTF. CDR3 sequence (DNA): TGTGCCAGCAGCTTAGGGTCTGAGTATGGCTACACCTTC.

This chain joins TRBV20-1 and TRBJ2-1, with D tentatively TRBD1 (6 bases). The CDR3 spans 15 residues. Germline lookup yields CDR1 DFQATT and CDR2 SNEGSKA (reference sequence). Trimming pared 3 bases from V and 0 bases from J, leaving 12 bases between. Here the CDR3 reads CSASFDRSSYNEQFF. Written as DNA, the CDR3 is TGCAGTGCTAGCTTTGACAGGAGCTCCTACAATGAGCAGTTCTTC.

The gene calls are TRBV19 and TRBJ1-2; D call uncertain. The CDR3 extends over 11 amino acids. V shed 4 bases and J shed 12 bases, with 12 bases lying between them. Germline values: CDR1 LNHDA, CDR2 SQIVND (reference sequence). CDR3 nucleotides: TGTGCCAGTAGTACGAGGACGGGCCACACCTTC. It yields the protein CASSTRTGHTF.

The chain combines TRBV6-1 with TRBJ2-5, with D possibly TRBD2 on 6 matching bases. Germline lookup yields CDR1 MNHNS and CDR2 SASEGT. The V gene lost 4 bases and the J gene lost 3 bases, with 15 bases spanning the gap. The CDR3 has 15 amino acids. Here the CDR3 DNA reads TGTGCCAGCAGTGTCTCCTACGGGGAGGAAGAGACCCAGTACTTC. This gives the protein CASSVSYGEEETQYF.

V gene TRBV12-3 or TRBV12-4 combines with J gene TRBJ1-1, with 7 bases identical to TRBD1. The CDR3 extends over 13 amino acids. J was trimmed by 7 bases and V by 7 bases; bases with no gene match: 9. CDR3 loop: CASNRQGRDEAFF. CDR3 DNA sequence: TGTGCCAGCAACAGACAGGGTAGGGATGAAGCTTTCTTT.

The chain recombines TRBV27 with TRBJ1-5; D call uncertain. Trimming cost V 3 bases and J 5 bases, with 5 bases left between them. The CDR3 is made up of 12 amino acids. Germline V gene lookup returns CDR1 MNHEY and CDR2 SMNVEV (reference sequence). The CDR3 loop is CASSFIDQPQHF. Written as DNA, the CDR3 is TGTGCCAGCAGTTTCATCGATCAGCCCCAGCATTTT.

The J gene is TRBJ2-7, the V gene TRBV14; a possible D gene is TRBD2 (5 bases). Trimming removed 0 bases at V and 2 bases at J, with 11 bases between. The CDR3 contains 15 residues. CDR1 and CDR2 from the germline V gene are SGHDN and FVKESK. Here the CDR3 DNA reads TGTGCCAGCAGCCAAGATCCGGGGAGAACCTACGAGCAGTACTTC. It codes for CASSQDPGRTYEQYF.

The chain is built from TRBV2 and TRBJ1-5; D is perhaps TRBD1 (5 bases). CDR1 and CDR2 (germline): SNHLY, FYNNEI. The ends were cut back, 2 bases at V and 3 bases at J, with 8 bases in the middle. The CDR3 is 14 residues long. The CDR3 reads CASSERGINQPQHF. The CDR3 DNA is TGTGCCAGCAGTGAAAGGGGAATCAATCAGCCCCAGCATTTT.

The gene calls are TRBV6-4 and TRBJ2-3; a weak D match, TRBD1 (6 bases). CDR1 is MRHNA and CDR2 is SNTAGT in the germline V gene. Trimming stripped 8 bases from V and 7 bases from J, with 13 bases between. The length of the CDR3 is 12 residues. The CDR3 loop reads CASSRGKHTQYF. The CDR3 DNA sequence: TGTGCCAGCTCTAGGGGGAAGCATACGCAGTATTTT.

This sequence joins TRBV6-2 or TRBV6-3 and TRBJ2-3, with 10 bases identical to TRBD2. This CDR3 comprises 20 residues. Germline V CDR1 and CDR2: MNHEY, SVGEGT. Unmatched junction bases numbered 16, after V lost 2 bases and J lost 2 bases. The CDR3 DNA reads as TGTGCCAGCAGTTACCCCGGGGGAGCGGGGGGGCAATCGATCACAGATACGCAGTATTTT. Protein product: CASSYPGGAGGQSITDTQYF.

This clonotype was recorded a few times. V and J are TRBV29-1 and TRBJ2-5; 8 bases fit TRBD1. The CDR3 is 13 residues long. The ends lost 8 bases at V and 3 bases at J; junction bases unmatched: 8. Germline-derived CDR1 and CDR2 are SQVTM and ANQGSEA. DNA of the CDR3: TGCAGCTCCGCTCAGGGGGCTGAAGAGACCCAGTACTTC. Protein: CSSAQGAEETQYF.

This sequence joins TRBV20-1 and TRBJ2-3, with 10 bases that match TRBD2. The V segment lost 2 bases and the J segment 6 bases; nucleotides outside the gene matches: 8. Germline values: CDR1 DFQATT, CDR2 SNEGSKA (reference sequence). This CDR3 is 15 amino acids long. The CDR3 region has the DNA TGCAGTGCTAGAACGGCTAGCGGGGGATGGGATACGCAGTATTTT. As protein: CSARTASGGWDTQYF.

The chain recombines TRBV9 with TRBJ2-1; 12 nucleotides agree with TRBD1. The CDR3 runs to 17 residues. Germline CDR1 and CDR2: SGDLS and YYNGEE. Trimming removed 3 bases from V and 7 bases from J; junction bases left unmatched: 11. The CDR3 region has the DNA TGTGCCAGCAGCGCTGGGACAGGGGGCGCAGGATGGAATGAGCAGTTCTTC. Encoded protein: CASSAGTGGAGWNEQFF.

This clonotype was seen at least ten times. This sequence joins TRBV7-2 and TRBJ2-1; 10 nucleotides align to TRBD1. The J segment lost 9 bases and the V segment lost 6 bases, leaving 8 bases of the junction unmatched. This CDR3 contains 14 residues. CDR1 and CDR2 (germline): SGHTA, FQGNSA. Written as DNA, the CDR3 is TGTGCCAGCAGACGACAGGGGGCGGTTGTTGAGCAGTTCTTC. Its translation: CASRRQGAVVEQFF.

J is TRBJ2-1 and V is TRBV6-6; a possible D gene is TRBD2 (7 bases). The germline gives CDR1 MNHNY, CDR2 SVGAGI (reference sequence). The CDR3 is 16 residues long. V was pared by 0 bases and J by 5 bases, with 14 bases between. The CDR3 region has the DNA TGTGCCAGCAGTTACTCGTGGGGGGGCATGAACAATGAGCAGTTCTTC. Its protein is CASSYSWGGMNNEQFF.

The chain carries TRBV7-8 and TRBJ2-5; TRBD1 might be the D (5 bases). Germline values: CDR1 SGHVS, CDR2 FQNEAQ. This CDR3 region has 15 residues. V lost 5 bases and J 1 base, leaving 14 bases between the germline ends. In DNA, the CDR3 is TGTGCCAGCAGCGGACCTACCGACAGCCAAGAGACCCAGTACTTC. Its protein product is CASSGPTDSQETQYF.